This T cell receptor (beta chain) was observed in a study of cytomegalovirus exposure and HLA in healthy donors. The PCR employed 60 Vbeta primers together with 13 Jbeta primers. Clones were sequenced by immunoSEQ multiplex PCR, and TCRdb holds only the in-frame ones, with some missing. The data hold approximately 180,000 clones, with 80% to 90% observed a single time. Study findings and constraints: Rates of TCR association differed by HLA locus in a later analysis, with DRB1 highest and HLA-C lowest. Some V segments, including TRBV6-2 and TRBV6-3, were excluded as indistinguishable. Within an earlier analysis, most TCR beta V segments proved productive either about 87% or about 30% of the time.

CDR1 is SGHNT and CDR2 is YYREEE in the germline V gene (reference sequence). This CDR3 comprises 15 residues. Trimming at V came to 1 base and at J to 4 bases, leaving 5 bases not matched to a gene. Regarding this clone: The target antigen is unknown.

The sequence was collected from a woman aged 18-29 years in good health and CMV-seropositive. Source material: PBMCs. This chain links TRBV5-4 with TRBJ2-1; the match to TRBD2 covers 7 bases. DNA of the CDR3: TGTGCCAGCAGCTTGAGCCTAGCGGTATACAATGAGCAGTTCTTC. It translates to CASSLSLAVYNEQFF.